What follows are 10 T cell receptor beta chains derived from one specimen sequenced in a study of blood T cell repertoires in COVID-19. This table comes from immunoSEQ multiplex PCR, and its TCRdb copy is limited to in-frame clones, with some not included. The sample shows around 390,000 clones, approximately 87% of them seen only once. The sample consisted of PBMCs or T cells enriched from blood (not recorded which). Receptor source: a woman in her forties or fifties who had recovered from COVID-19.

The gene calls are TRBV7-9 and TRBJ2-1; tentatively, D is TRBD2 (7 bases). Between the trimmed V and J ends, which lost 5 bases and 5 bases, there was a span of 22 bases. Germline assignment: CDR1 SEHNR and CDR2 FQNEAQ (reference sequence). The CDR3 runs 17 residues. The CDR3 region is CASSTSGGRLFNNEQFF. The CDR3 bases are TGTGCCAGCAGCACCTCGGGGGGCAGGCTATTTAACAATGAGCAGTTCTTC.

CDR3 nucleotide sequence: TGTGCCAGCAGCCCCTCAGGGGGCGCGGACACTGAAGCTTTCTTT. It is translated as CASSPSGGADTEAFF. This rearrangement joins TRBV28 to TRBJ1-1, with 8 bases lining up with TRBD1. Losses at the gene ends were 6 bases for V and 3 bases for J; bases not matched to a gene: 9. There are 15 residues in the CDR3. Germline CDR1 and CDR2: MDHEN and SYDVKM.

The CDR3 nucleotides are TGCGCCAGCAGCGGGACAGGATCCTACGAGCAGTACTTC. This codes for CASSGTGSYEQYF. The chain employs TRBV5-1 and TRBJ2-7; the match to TRBD1 covers 8 bases. With V trimmed by 4 bases and J by 1 base, 1 base remained unmatched. The CDR3 is 13 residues long. In germline, CDR1 is SGHRS, CDR2 YFSETQ.

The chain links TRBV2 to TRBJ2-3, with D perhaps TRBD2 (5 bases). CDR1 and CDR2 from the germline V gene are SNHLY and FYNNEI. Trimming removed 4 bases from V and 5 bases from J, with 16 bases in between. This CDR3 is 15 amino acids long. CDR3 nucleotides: TGTGCCAGCAGTGTCCCGGGGAAACGAGTAGATACGCAGTATTTT. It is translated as CASSVPGKRVDTQYF.

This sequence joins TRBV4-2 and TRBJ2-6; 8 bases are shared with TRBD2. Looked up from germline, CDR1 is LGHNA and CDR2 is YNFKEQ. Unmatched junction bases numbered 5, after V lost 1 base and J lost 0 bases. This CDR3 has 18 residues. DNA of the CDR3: TGTGCCAGCAGCCAAGTGATCCGGGGGGGCTCTGGGGCCAACGTCCTGACTTTC. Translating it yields CASSQVIRGGSGANVLTF.

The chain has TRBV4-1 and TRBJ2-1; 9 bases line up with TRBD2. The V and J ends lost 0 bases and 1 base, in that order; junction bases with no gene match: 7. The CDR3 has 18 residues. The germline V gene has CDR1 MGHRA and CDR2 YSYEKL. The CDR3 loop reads CASSQDHSGGRSYNEQFF. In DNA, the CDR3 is TGCGCCAGCAGCCAAGACCATAGCGGGGGTCGTTCCTACAATGAGCAGTTCTTC.

CDR3 residues: CASRGETGRSSGNTIYF. CDR3 sequence (DNA): TGTGCCAGTAGAGGAGAAACAGGGCGATCTTCTGGAAACACCATATATTTT. V usage is TRBV19 and J usage is TRBJ1-3, with D tentatively TRBD1 (6 bases). This CDR3 has 17 amino acids. CDR1 and CDR2 from the germline V gene are LNHDA and SQIVND (reference sequence). Trimming cost V 6 bases and J 1 base, with 19 bases left between them.

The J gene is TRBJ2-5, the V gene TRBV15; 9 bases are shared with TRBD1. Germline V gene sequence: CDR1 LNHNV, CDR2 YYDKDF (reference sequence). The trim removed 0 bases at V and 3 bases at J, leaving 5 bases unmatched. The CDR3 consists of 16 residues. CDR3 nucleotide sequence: TGTGCCACCAGCAGAGATGGGGGACAGGGTAAAGAGACCCAGTACTTC. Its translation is CATSRDGGQGKETQYF.

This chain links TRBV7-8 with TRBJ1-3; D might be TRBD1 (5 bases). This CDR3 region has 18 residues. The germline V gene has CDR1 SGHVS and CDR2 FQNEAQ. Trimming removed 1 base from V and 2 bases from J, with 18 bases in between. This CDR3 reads CASSLELVGQYPGNTIYF. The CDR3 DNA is TGTGCCAGCAGCTTAGAGCTTGTAGGACAATACCCTGGAAACACCATATATTTT.

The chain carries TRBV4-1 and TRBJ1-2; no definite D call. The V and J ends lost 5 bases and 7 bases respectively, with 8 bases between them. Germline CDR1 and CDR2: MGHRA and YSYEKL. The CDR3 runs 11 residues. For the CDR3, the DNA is TGCGCCAGCAGCTCGGGAGGTGGCTACACCTTC. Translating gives CASSSGGGYTF.